A single sample is the source of the 11 T cell receptor beta chains below, sequenced in a study of somatic mutations in cytotoxic T cells in rheumatoid arthritis. Some clones are missing from TCRdb's copy, which holds only in-frame ones; the method was immunoSEQ multiplex PCR. The sample yields around 20,000 clones, around 67% seen once. Input material: CD8+ T cells sorted from blood. The receptors originated from an adult with rheumatoid arthritis.

The V call is TRBV19, the J call TRBJ1-5; TRBD1 matches 8 bases. Germline V gene lookup returns CDR1 LNHDA and CDR2 SQIVND (reference sequence). The CDR3 is 17 amino acids. After removal of 5 bases from V and 7 bases from J, the junction contained 16 bases not matched to a gene. The CDR3 DNA follows: TGTGCCAGTAGTGCACATACGACGGACAGGGATGACCAGCCCCAGCATTTT. This encodes CASSAHTTDRDDQPQHF.

There are a few counts of this clone. V gene TRBV2 combines with J gene TRBJ1-1, with 7 positions matching TRBD1. CDR3 length: 12 amino acids. Germline lookup yields CDR1 SNHLY and CDR2 FYNNEI. V lost 8 bases and J lost 4; bases outside the gene matches: 4. The CDR3 DNA sequence: TGTGCCAGCTTACAGGGGATCACTGAAGCTTTCTTT. Translation gives CASLQGITEAFF. Together with reference TRBV2 and TRBJ1-1, the CDR3 gives the full variable domain: EPEVTQTPSHQVTQMGQEVILRCVPISNHLYFYWYRQILGQKVEFLVSFYNNEISEKSEIFDDQFSVERPDGSNFTLKIRSTKLEDSAMYFCASLQGITEAFFGQGTRLTVV.

The table lists this clone with a few counts. V gene TRBV7-3 combines with J gene TRBJ2-1; TRBD1 matches at 8 bases. The ends lost 5 bases at V and 6 bases at J; junction bases unmatched: 3. Germline lookup yields CDR1 SGHTA and CDR2 FQGTGA. The CDR3 length is 13 residues. DNA for the CDR3: TGTGCCAGCAGCCTCGGGACAGGCAATGAGCAGTTCTTC. Protein sequence: CASSLGTGNEQFF.

As concerns this clone: An end of the junction does not agree with germline; a read error may underlie this. The chain is built from TRBV28 and TRBJ1-5, with 9 bases that match TRBD1. The CDR3 totals 13 residues. Germline V lookup: CDR1 MDHEN, CDR2 SYDVKM. The CDR3 reads CASSWDREDDPYF. In nucleotides, the CDR3 is TGTGCCAGCAGTTGGGACAGGGAGGATGATCCCTATTTT.

The genes are TRBV13 and TRBJ1-6; D is undetermined. The length of the CDR3 is 16 residues. Germline CDR1 reads PRHDT; CDR2 reads FYEKMQ (reference sequence). Trimming shortened V by 5 bases and J by 5 bases, and 16 bases separated the two germline ends. CDR3: CASSPRGRDHNSPLHF. CDR3 bases: TGTGCCAGCAGCCCCCGCGGCAGAGACCATAATTCACCCCTCCACTTT.

The rearrangement uses TRBV5-1 and TRBJ2-1; 8 positions match TRBD2. CDR1 and CDR2 from the germline V gene are SGHRS and YFSETQ. The length of the CDR3 is 13 residues. V lost 7 bases to trimming and J lost 5 bases; unmatched junction nucleotides: 5. CDR3 region: CASSRGGDNEQFF. The CDR3 DNA reads as TGCGCCAGCTCACGGGGGGGGGACAATGAGCAGTTCTTC.

This rearrangement joins TRBV4-3 to TRBJ2-4; D possibly corresponds to TRBD2 (7 bases). Trimming cost V 2 bases and J 5 bases, with 13 bases left between them. The CDR3 extends over 15 amino acids. The germline CDR1 and CDR2 sequences are LGHNA and YSLEER. The CDR3, as DNA: TGCGCCAGCAGCCAAAGGGAGGGGGGTGAAAACATTCAGTACTTC. As protein: CASSQREGGENIQYF.

The chain links TRBV11-1 to TRBJ1-2; D remains unclear. Germline assignment: CDR1 SGHAT and CDR2 FQDESV (reference sequence). CDR3 length: 11 amino acids. Trimming left V 4 bases short and J 9 bases short, with 9 bases between. The CDR3 region has the DNA TGTGCCAGCAGCTCCTCCGGGAGCTACACCTTC. This gives the protein CASSSSGSYTF.

V usage is TRBV7-9 and J usage is TRBJ2-5; 9 bases are a match to TRBD2. This CDR3 has 17 residues. The germline V gene encodes CDR1 SEHNR and CDR2 FQNEAQ (reference sequence). V shed 7 bases and J 0 bases; nucleotides not matched to a gene: 12. The CDR3 loop is CASTTGVAGAYQETQYF. The CDR3 DNA reads TGTGCCAGCACTACGGGAGTAGCGGGGGCCTACCAAGAGACCCAGTACTTC.

The chain carries TRBV2 and TRBJ2-7, with D hard to call. Trimming took off 4 bases at V and 2 bases at J, with 21 bases between the two ends. The CDR3 contains 17 residues. Looked up from germline, CDR1 is SNHLY and CDR2 is FYNNEI. As DNA, the CDR3 is TGTGCCAGCAGTGGCGCCCTAGAAGAGACCGATACCTACGAGCAGTACTTC. Its translation is CASSGALEETDTYEQYF.

This clone was detected a few times. CDR3: CASSVGDTGGNTIYF. The CDR3 DNA sequence: TGTGCCAGCAGCGTAGGAGACACAGGGGGAAACACCATATATTTT. The V and J genes are TRBV9 and TRBJ1-3, with TRBD1 as a possible D gene (6 bases). Germline loops: CDR1 SGDLS, CDR2 YYNGEE. Trimming took off 0 bases at V and 4 bases at J, with 11 bases between the two ends. This CDR3 has 15 residues.